The present TCR beta chain was sequenced within a study of cytomegalovirus exposure and HLA in healthy donors. Turning to the study itself: Counted in an early data release were roughly 87 million unique TCRs from HLA-typed donors. Study conclusions and caveats: For most TCR beta V segments, an earlier analysis put the productive rate at about 87% or about 30% of the time. The only immune exposure information that was available was CMV serostatus. Reports indicated that the classifier achieved high specificity and sensitivity in diagnosing cytomegalovirus status.

PCR employed 60 Vbeta and 13 Jbeta primers. The protocol was immunoSEQ multiplex PCR, while the TCRdb copy is restricted to in-frame clones and leaves out a portion. The sample holds over 150,000 clones, around four fifths seen once. Germline assignment: CDR1 SGHRS and CDR2 YFSETQ. This CDR3 comprises 16 residues. V lost 4 bases, J lost 0 bases, and 13 bases lay in between. Notes on this clone: Its cognate antigen is unknown.

Material for sequencing was PBMCs. This chain uses TRBV5-1 with TRBJ1-4, with D possibly TRBD1 on 6 matching bases. The TCR was taken from a girl under 18 in good health and CMV-seropositive. CDR3 nucleotides: TGCGCCAGCAGCCTGGGGGACAAATCAACTAATGAAAAACTGTTTTTT. Protein product: CASSLGDKSTNEKLFF. The whole variable domain, filled in from reference TRBV5-1 and TRBJ1-4, reads KAGVTQTPRYLIKTRGQQVTLSCSPISGHRSVSWYQQTPGQGLQFLFEYFSETQRNKGNFPGRFSGRQFSNSRSEMNVSTLELGDSALYLCASSLGDKSTNEKLFFGSGTQLSVL.